This T cell receptor beta chain was obtained from a study of human T cells and chemical hapten exposure. Overall study: Upper-back patch tests with 0.01% DPC were read at 6 days.

The V and J ends lost 6 bases and 1 base respectively, with 10 bases between them. The length of the CDR3 is 13 residues. The germline gives CDR1 MNHEY, CDR2 SMNVEV (reference sequence). The library tagged individual cDNA molecules with unique molecular identifiers. Original data processing: Sampled TCR counts reached a median of approximately 100,000 per sample, with values ranging from roughly 20,000 to 700,000. Via MiXCR, TCRdb re-called the reads, giving one row per CDR3 protein. TCRdb, rather than the study authors, made the V and J calls. The profile shows 2,500 or so distinct CDR3 sequences, 40% to 55% of them singletons. Points on this clonotype: Its matching antigen is unknown.

Treatment given: therapeutic diphenylcyclopropenone sensitization with weekly scalp DPC. People who gave samples had alopecia, were 18 to 70 years old, and were suitable for DPC. Findings and limits, study-wide: With regard to DPC sensitization, TCRs above 1 in 1000 frequency did not change.

This receptor was obtained from an adult with alopecia areata. Some clones in this sample may be carry-over from other donors' samples. This table probably holds off-target reads from a library built for another chain. This chain joins TRBV27 and TRBJ2-7; D unresolved. Sequences were derived from whole blood, sampled before DPC sensitization or 2, 6, or about 24 weeks after (not recorded which). CDR3 sequence reads: CASSPFGSYEQYF. The CDR3 bases are TGTGCCAGCAGCCCGTTTGGGTCCTACGAGCAGTACTTC.